This TCR beta chain derives from a study of T-cell memory formation after mild COVID-19. It was 5'RACE with constant-segment primers that produced the TCR alpha and TCR beta cDNA libraries, which carried sample barcodes and UMIs. A single record per CDR3 protein comes from TCRdb applying MiXCR to the 5' RACE reads. The table includes roughly 110,000 distinct CDR3 sequences, around 12% detected once. This CDR3 has 15 amino acids. Germline V gene sequence: CDR1 DFQATT, CDR2 SNEGSKA (reference sequence). The V segment lost 5 bases and the J segment 5 bases; nucleotides outside the gene matches: 10. Specimen: PBMCs or a T cell subset sorted from them (not recorded which). This rearrangement joins TRBV20-1 to TRBJ2-1; TRBD2 agrees at 9 bases. The sequence was obtained from an adult woman who had mild COVID-19 (a few samples of this study predate the infection). Cell type and time point are not known. CDR3 sequence reads: CSALKGGTSHNEQFF. The CDR3 nucleotides are TGCAGTGCTTTGAAAGGAGGGACTAGCCACAATGAGCAGTTCTTC.